These T cell receptor beta chains were read from a single sample in a study of blood T cell repertoires in COVID-19. Assay: immunoSEQ multiplex PCR; the TCRdb copy retains only in-frame clones and omits some. The data hold approximately 300,000 clones, with more than 90% observed a single time. The sample taken for sequencing was PBMCs or T cells enriched from blood (not recorded which). The receptors stem from a woman aged 25-40 years who had been exposed to COVID-19. Each CDR3 is given with its conserved first and last residue. Fields, in order: D gene, V gene, J gene, CDR3 length, clone size, CDR3 DNA, CDR3 protein. The D gene is left open where the match is weak. Clone size appears in some rows only: once, few, many, or a class for an expanded clone.

TRBD2	TRBV5-1	TRBJ2-1	15	NA	TGCGCCAGCAGCTTTGGGACTAGCGGGGGAACTGAGCAGTTCTTC	CASSFGTSGGTEQFF
TRBD1	TRBV6-5	TRBJ1-1	12	NA	TGTGCCAGCAGTCGGGACAGAAAGAAAGCTTTCTTT	CASSRDRKKAFF
TRBD2	TRBV27	TRBJ2-7	14	NA	TGTGCCAGCAGCGTAGCGGGGGGTACCTACGAGCAGTACTTC	CASSVAGGTYEQYF
NA	TRBV5-1	TRBJ2-1	16	NA	TGCGCCAGCAGCTTGGAGGAGGCTAGCTCCTACAATGAGCAGTTCTTC	CASSLEEASSYNEQFF
TRBD1	TRBV7-9	TRBJ2-2	15	few	TGTGCCAGCAGCCCACGACAGGGGGCTATCGGGGAGCTGTTTTTT	CASSPRQGAIGELFF
TRBD1	TRBV5-8	TRBJ1-5	15	NA	TGTGCCAGCAGCTTGAGGACAGGGAGGAATCAGCCCCAGCATTTT	CASSLRTGRNQPQHF
TRBD1	TRBV29-1	TRBJ1-2	12	NA	TGCAGCGGCGGACAGGGGAAGAATGGCTACACCTTC	CSGGQGKNGYTF
NA	TRBV19	TRBJ1-5	16	NA	TGTGCCAGTAGTATGCAGGCTGGATGGAGCAATCAGCCCCAGCATTTT	CASSMQAGWSNQPQHF
TRBD1	TRBV5-5	TRBJ1-1	14	NA	TGTGCCAGCAGCTTGGATCCAGGGGGCACTGAAGCTTTCTTT	CASSLDPGGTEAFF
NA	TRBV27	TRBJ1-1	15	many	TGTGCCAGCAGACCTCGCACAGGGTGGGACACTGAAGCTTTCTTT	CASRPRTGWDTEAFF
NA	TRBV25-1	TRBJ1-2	14	once	TGTGCCAGCAGTGAATATGACAGGCCATATGGCTACACCTTC	CASSEYDRPYGYTF
NA	TRBV4-2	TRBJ2-5	17	NA	TGTGCCAGCAGCCGGGGAACAGGGGGAGGGGGGCAAGAGACCCAGTACTTC	CASSRGTGGGGQETQYF
TRBD1	TRBV29-1	TRBJ1-2	15	NA	TGCAGCGTTGAACCCCGGGACAGGGGGCTCCATGGCTACACCTTC	CSVEPRDRGLHGYTF
NA	TRBV6-5	TRBJ1-6	14	NA	TGTGCCAGCACCCTTGCCAGATATAATTCACCCCTCCACTTT	CASTLARYNSPLHF
NA	TRBV27	TRBJ1-2	16	NA	TGTGCCAGCAGTTCAAGGGGGATTCGGGCTCCCGGGGGCTACACCTTC	CASSSRGIRAPGGYTF
NA	TRBV10-3	TRBJ1-1	14	NA	TGTGCCATCAGGCCATCCGGGGAAGCCACTGAAGCTTTCTTT	CAIRPSGEATEAFF
NA	TRBV4-1	TRBJ1-6	13	NA	TGCGCCAGCAGAGAGGAAGGAGGTTCACCCCTCCACTTT	CASREEGGSPLHF
TRBD2	TRBV6-1	TRBJ2-7	16	NA	TGTGCCAGCAGTGAACGACTAGCGGGGACAACCTACGAGCAGTACTTC	CASSERLAGTTYEQYF
NA	TRBV20-1	TRBJ1-1	11	NA	TGCAGTGCAACTCAGGTTACTGAAGCTTTCTTT	CSATQVTEAFF
NA	TRBV7-2	TRBJ2-3	13	NA	TGTGCCAGCAGCTTAGGGCAGTTGGATACGCAGTATTTT	CASSLGQLDTQYF
TRBD1	TRBV5-1	TRBJ2-7	16	NA	TGCGCCAGCAGCTTGGCTTCGGGACAGGGGGGGTTCGAGCAGTACTTC	CASSLASGQGGFEQYF
NA	TRBV28	TRBJ1-1	16	NA	TGTGCCAGCAGTTTCCTCATCACAGGGACGGGCACTGAAGCTTTCTTT	CASSFLITGTGTEAFF
TRBD2	TRBV5-1	TRBJ2-3	17	NA	TGCGCCAGCAGCTTACCCCGGACTAGCGGACGCACAGATACGCAGTATTTT	CASSLPRTSGRTDTQYF
TRBD2	TRBV29-1	TRBJ2-1	16	NA	TGCAGCGTTGAAGGGCTAGCGGGGGGAACTGGTTATGAGCAGTTCTTC	CSVEGLAGGTGYEQFF
NA	TRBV29-1	TRBJ1-2	13	NA	TGCAGCGTTGATCAAGCCGGGACTCTTGGCTACACCTTC	CSVDQAGTLGYTF
NA	TRBV9	TRBJ1-3	12	NA	TGTGCCAGCAGCGTATTAGGAAACACCATATATTTT	CASSVLGNTIYF
NA	TRBV4-3	TRBJ1-3	15	NA	TGCGCCAGCAGCCAATCTACAGGGACTGGAAACACCATATATTTT	CASSQSTGTGNTIYF
TRBD1	TRBV27	TRBJ1-6	14	few	TGTGCCAGCAGCCCCGACAGGGTAAGATCACCCCTCCACTTT	CASSPDRVRSPLHF
NA	TRBV7-9	TRBJ1-4	15	NA	TGTGCCAGCAGCTTACCTGCTGGACAGAATGAAAAACTGTTTTTT	CASSLPAGQNEKLFF
NA	TRBV3-1/TRBV3-2	TRBJ1-1	14	NA	TGTGCCAGCAGCCAATCCGGACCCGGAGGAGAAGCTTTCTTT	CASSQSGPGGEAFF
TRBD1	TRBV4-1	TRBJ1-4	20	NA	TGCGCCAGCAGCCAAGTCGTTCCCGGGACAGGGGTTCCAACTAATGAAAAACTGTTTTTT	CASSQVVPGTGVPTNEKLFF
NA	TRBV7-2	TRBJ2-5	18	NA	TGTGCCAGCAGCTTAGACGTGGAACAGGGCTGGTATCCGGAGACCCAGTACTTC	CASSLDVEQGWYPETQYF
TRBD1	TRBV5-6	TRBJ1-4	17	NA	TGTGCCAGCAGCTTGGCCGGGACAGGGTTGTTTTGGGAAAAACTGTTTTTT	CASSLAGTGLFWEKLFF
NA	TRBV7-3	TRBJ1-5	16	NA	TGTGCCAGCAGCCAAAACGGGACTGTGGGGGATCAGCCCCAGCATTTT	CASSQNGTVGDQPQHF
TRBD1	TRBV4-1	TRBJ1-3	18	NA	TGCGCCAGCAGCCAAGGAGGGGACGACAGGGTGGTTGGAAACACCATATATTTT	CASSQGGDDRVVGNTIYF
NA	TRBV7-3	TRBJ1-2	15	NA	TGTGCCAGCAGCTCAAGGCAGGGTAGCCTGGATGGCTACACCTTC	CASSSRQGSLDGYTF
NA	TRBV2	TRBJ2-3	16	NA	TGTGCCAGCAGTGCTCCGGGTAGCGTGGCCACAGATACGCAGTATTTT	CASSAPGSVATDTQYF
NA	TRBV21-1	TRBJ2-2	18	NA	TGTGCCAGCACCTTGGACAGGGGGCGCGGTTGGGTCACCGGGGAGCTGTTTTTT	CASTLDRGRGWVTGELFF
TRBD1	TRBV5-1	TRBJ1-6	13	NA	TGCGCCAGCAGAAGGACAGGAAATTCACCCCTCCACTTT	CASRRTGNSPLHF
TRBD1	TRBV24-1	TRBJ1-5	15	NA	TGTGCCACCAGTGAGGGGACAGGGGTGGGCCAGCCCCAGCATTTT	CATSEGTGVGQPQHF
NA	TRBV5-5	TRBJ1-4	15	once	TGTGCCAGCAGCGACCACAGGGATAGAGGTGAAAAACTGTTTTTT	CASSDHRDRGEKLFF
NA	TRBV18	TRBJ1-4	15	NA	TGTGCCAGCTCACCCCCGCGAACAACTAATGAAAAACTGTTTTTT	CASSPPRTTNEKLFF
TRBD1	TRBV2	TRBJ1-2	13	few	TGTGCCAGCAGAGGACAGGGGTTCGGTGGCTACACCTTC	CASRGQGFGGYTF
NA	TRBV21-1	TRBJ1-2	15	NA	TGTGCCAGCAGCAAATTCCGGGACTCAAGCATGGGCTACACCTTC	CASSKFRDSSMGYTF
NA	TRBV9	TRBJ1-6	15	NA	TGTGCCAGCAGCGGGAAGGGGGGGACTAATTCACCCCTCCACTTT	CASSGKGGTNSPLHF
NA	TRBV10-3	TRBJ1-5	16	NA	TGTGCCATCAGTGAAGGGGCTCCGGCGACTAATCAGCCCCAGCATTTT	CAISEGAPATNQPQHF
NA	TRBV6-5	TRBJ1-6	14	NA	TGTGCCAGCAGTTACTTCCAGGGGAATTCACCCCTCCACTTT	CASSYFQGNSPLHF
NA	TRBV19	TRBJ1-4	14	once	TGTGCCAGTAGTATGCACAGGGCCGAGGGAAAACTGTTTTTT	CASSMHRAEGKLFF
NA	TRBV27	TRBJ1-6	14	NA	TGTGCCAGCAGTTTAACAGGGCAAAATTCACCCCTCCACTTT	CASSLTGQNSPLHF
NA	TRBV18	TRBJ1-2	12	NA	TGTGCCAGCTCACCTCTCCGGGATTGGCACACCTTC	CASSPLRDWHTF